The rows below give T cell receptor beta chains drawn from one sample of a study of shared clonotypes between healthy human individuals. The assay was immunoSEQ multiplex PCR, and TCRdb's table has in-frame clones only and misses some. The sample lists 2,100,000 or so clones, about 94% occurring once. Sequenced material: naive CD4+ T cells sorted from blood. The receptors stem from a man between 18 and 35 years old in good health. Each CDR3 is given without its conserved first and last residue.

ASSSTEFGPREY	TRBJ2-3	TRBV7-3
ASSADIPDTQY	TRBJ2-3	TRBV2
ASSLGTGLNQPQH	TRBJ1-5	TRBV7-2
ASSRTGSTDTQY	TRBJ2-3	TRBV25-1
ASSLATQVLNSPLH	TRBJ1-6	TRBV7-9
ASSPEWGANEKLF	TRBJ1-4	TRBV18
ASSYSVGRGYT	TRBJ1-2	TRBV28
ASSAAGTYEQY	TRBJ2-7	TRBV5-1
ASSESRGGGGYNEQF	TRBJ2-1	TRBV25-1
ASSYSYETEAF	TRBJ1-1	TRBV6-6
ASSSNGGSQETQY	TRBJ2-5	TRBV7-3
ASSPGAQRTQY	TRBJ2-5	TRBV5-1
ASSLLAGIREETQY	TRBJ2-5	TRBV7-2
ASSPTATTSRYNEQF	TRBJ2-1	TRBV7-9
ASSSAKEQY	TRBJ2-7	TRBV11-2
ASTEGRRETQY	TRBJ2-5	TRBV2
ASNLAGGADTQY	TRBJ2-3	TRBV2
ASSLGPPLSYEQY	TRBJ2-7	TRBV7-2
ASSPSSGGSPLH	TRBJ1-6	TRBV27
ASSLESGGADGNIQY	TRBJ2-4	TRBV7-2
ASSPQGGSEADEKLF	TRBJ1-4	TRBV7-9
ASSPQPQIDLRTGELF	TRBJ2-2	TRBV9
ASSESPSNEKLF	TRBJ1-4	TRBV10-1
AIRTGLGDNQPQH	TRBJ1-5	TRBV10-3
ASSYDSGRANTEAF	TRBJ1-1	TRBV6-5
ATSRGLAVEQF	TRBJ2-1	TRBV15